What follows are 13 T cell receptor beta chains derived from one specimen sequenced in a study of T cell changes during pregnancy in multiple sclerosis. Libraries were prepared by immunoSEQ multiplex PCR; TCRdb keeps only in-frame clonotypes and omits some of them. There are around 69,000 clones in the sample; 90% to 95% occur only once, and roughly 1.2% lies in the top ten. Sequenced here: peripheral blood, sampled in the third trimester of pregnancy. Receptors originate from a female donor with multiple sclerosis, enrolled in a pregnancy study.

CDR3 nucleotide sequence: TGTGCCAGCAGTTCCTCCCCGGGGGGCTACACCTTC. This translates into CASSSSPGGYTF. The chain links TRBV27 to TRBJ1-2; unclear D gene. Between the trimmed V and J ends, which lost 4 bases and 8 bases, there was a span of 11 bases. CDR1 and CDR2 from the germline V gene are MNHEY and SMNVEV (reference sequence). The CDR3 sequence is 12 residues long.

The V and J genes are TRBV10-2 and TRBJ1-1; tentatively, D is TRBD1 (5 bases). The CDR3 runs to 18 residues. Trimming removed 6 bases at V and 1 base at J, with 24 bases between. Germline V CDR1 and CDR2: WSHSY, SAAADI. This CDR3 is CASRGKAGLTSRNTEAFF. The DNA for the CDR3 is TGCGCCAGCAGGGGGAAAGCGGGACTAACTTCTAGGAACACTGAAGCTTTCTTT.

The CDR3 loop reads CASSFEREILDTQYF. As DNA, the CDR3 is TGTGCCAGCAGTTTCGAGCGGGAGATTTTAGATACGCAGTATTTT. The chain carries TRBV27 and TRBJ2-3; 8 bases fit TRBD2. Germline V CDR1 and CDR2: MNHEY, SMNVEV (reference sequence). CDR3 length equals 15 residues. J gave up 5 bases and V 3 bases, and 7 bases lay outside the gene matches.

This clone was recorded once. The chain carries TRBV4-2 and TRBJ2-3, with TRBD2 as a possible D gene (5 bases). Per germline, CDR1 LGHNA and CDR2 YNFKEQ. V was shortened by 0 bases and J by 0 bases, with 10 bases between the two germline ends. This CDR3 is built from 16 residues. The CDR3 protein is CASSQEIALSTDTQYF. The DNA of the CDR3 is TGTGCCAGCAGCCAAGAAATAGCGCTTAGCACAGATACGCAGTATTTT.

The genes are TRBV19 and TRBJ2-2; 8 nucleotides match TRBD2. V lost 4 bases, J lost 5 bases, and 12 bases stayed unmatched. CDR3 length: 17 amino acids. Germline V gives CDR1 LNHDA, CDR2 SQIVND (reference sequence). Here the CDR3 DNA reads TGTGCCAGTAGTAGATGGATGGTAGCGGGGACAACCGGGGAGCTGTTTTTT. Its translation is CASSRWMVAGTTGELFF.

The chain recombines TRBV5-1 with TRBJ1-2; a weak D match, TRBD1 (6 bases). Germline V gene lookup returns CDR1 SGHRS and CDR2 YFSETQ. V was cut by 2 bases and J by 4 bases, with 15 bases left in between. CDR3 size: 15 residues. The CDR3 loop is CASSFVQGMGYGYTF. CDR3 DNA sequence: TGCGCCAGCAGCTTCGTACAGGGTATGGGCTATGGCTACACCTTC. Filled out from reference TRBV5-1 and TRBJ1-2, the complete variable domain reads KAGVTQTPRYLIKTRGQQVTLSCSPISGHRSVSWYQQTPGQGLQFLFEYFSETQRNKGNFPGRFSGRQFSNSRSEMNVSTLELGDSALYLCASSFVQGMGYGYTFGSGTRLTVV.

This chain uses TRBV7-2 with TRBJ2-7, with TRBD2 as a possible D gene (6 bases). Germline values: CDR1 SGHTA, CDR2 FQGNSA. The V end lost 0 bases, the J end lost 2 bases, and 8 bases lay between the germline ends. The CDR3 consists of 14 residues. The CDR3 DNA sequence: TGTGCCAGCAGCTTAGCCGGGACTGCCTACGAGCAGTACTTC. Its protein product is CASSLAGTAYEQYF.

The chain combines TRBV5-5 with TRBJ1-1; 10 bases align to TRBD1. J gave up 8 bases and V 4 bases, and 5 bases lay outside the gene matches. Germline values: CDR1 SGHKS, CDR2 YYEKEE (reference sequence). The CDR3 covers 13 residues. This chain's CDR3 is CASSLGDRGEAFF. CDR3 coding DNA: TGTGCCAGCAGCCTGGGGGACAGGGGAGAAGCTTTCTTT.

This clone was seen just once. This chain links TRBV5-1 with TRBJ2-1; 9 bases align to TRBD2. This CDR3 has 14 amino acids. With V trimmed by 5 bases and J by 5 bases, 5 bases remained unmatched. Germline values: CDR1 SGHRS, CDR2 YFSETQ. The CDR3 DNA is TGCGCCAGCAGTTATAGCGGGGGACACAATGAGCAGTTCTTC. Protein sequence: CASSYSGGHNEQFF.

This chain connects TRBV30 to TRBJ1-4, with D possibly matching TRBD1 (6 bases). Germline lookup yields CDR1 GTSNPN and CDR2 SVGIG (reference sequence). This CDR3 has 14 amino acids. Trimming removed 6 bases at V and 8 bases at J, with 19 bases between. In nucleotides, the CDR3 is TGTGCCTGTACACTGGGGGGGGCTGAGGAAAAACTGTTTTTT. It codes for CACTLGGAEEKLFF.

The chain links TRBV30 to TRBJ2-7; 10 bases fit TRBD2. This CDR3 region has 15 residues. The V gene end was trimmed by 0 bases and the J gene end by 4 bases; junction bases not matched to a gene: 6. CDR1 and CDR2 from the germline V gene are GTSNPN and SVGIG (reference sequence). CDR3 sequence: CAWSVKLAGSYEQYF. CDR3 nucleotides: TGTGCCTGGAGTGTCAAACTAGCGGGATCTTACGAGCAGTACTTC.

The chain combines TRBV5-8 with TRBJ2-5, with a weak D call TRBD2 (6 bases). V lost 2 bases to trimming and J lost 5 bases, with 10 bases between them. The germline gives CDR1 SGHTS, CDR2 YDEGEE. The CDR3 runs to 13 residues. The CDR3 reads CASSFRAGETQYF. The CDR3, as DNA: TGTGCCAGCAGCTTCAGGGCGGGGGAGACCCAGTACTTC.

The J gene is TRBJ2-7, the V gene TRBV4-2; D not certain. Germline V CDR1 and CDR2: LGHNA, YNFKEQ. V was cut by 4 bases and J by 1 base, with 11 bases left in between. This CDR3 comprises 14 residues. This chain's CDR3 is CASSLQVGSYEQYF. DNA of the CDR3: TGTGCCAGCAGCCTCCAGGTGGGTTCCTACGAGCAGTACTTC.